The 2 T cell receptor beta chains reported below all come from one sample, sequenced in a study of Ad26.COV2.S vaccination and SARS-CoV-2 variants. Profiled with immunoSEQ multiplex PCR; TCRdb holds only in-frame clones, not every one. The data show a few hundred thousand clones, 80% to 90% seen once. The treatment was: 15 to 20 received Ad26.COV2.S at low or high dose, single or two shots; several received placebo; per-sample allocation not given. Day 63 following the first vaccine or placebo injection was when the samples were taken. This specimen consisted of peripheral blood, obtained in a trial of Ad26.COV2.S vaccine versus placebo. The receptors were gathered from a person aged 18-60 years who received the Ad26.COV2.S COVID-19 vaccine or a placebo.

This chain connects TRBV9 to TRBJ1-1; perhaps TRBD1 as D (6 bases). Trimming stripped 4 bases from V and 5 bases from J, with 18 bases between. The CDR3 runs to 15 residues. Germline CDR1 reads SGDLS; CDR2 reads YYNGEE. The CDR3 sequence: CASSSRGGRNTEAFF. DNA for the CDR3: TGTGCCAGCAGCTCTAGGGGGGGCAGGAATACTGAAGCTTTCTTT.

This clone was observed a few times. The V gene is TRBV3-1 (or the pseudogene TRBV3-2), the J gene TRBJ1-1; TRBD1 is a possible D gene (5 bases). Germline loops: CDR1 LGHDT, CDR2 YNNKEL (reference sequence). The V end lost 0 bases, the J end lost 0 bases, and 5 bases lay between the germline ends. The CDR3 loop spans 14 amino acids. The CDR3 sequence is CASSQDRVNTEAFF. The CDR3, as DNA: TGTGCCAGCAGCCAAGACAGGGTGAACACTGAAGCTTTCTTT.